A selection of T cell receptor beta chains follows, all from one sample in a study of cytomegalovirus exposure and HLA in healthy donors. TCRdb's table, derived via immunoSEQ multiplex PCR, lists solely in-frame clones and lacks some. The profile covers under 120,000 clones, with 55% to 75% appearing a single time and around 3.9% taken by the ten largest. Sequencing was done on a sample of PBMCs. These receptors were collected from a man aged 25 to 40 in good health and CMV-seropositive. Each CDR3 is given with its conserved first and last residue. Fields, in order: CDR3 protein, CDR3 DNA, D gene, J gene, clone size, CDR3 length, V gene. The D gene is left open where the match is weak. Some rows have no size entry. The others give once, few or many, or a class for an expanded clone.

cdr3_aa: CAISDSNLQETQYF
cdr3_nt: TGTGCCATCAGTGACTCGAATCTACAAGAGACCCAGTACTTC
d_call: NA
j_call: TRBJ2-5
clone_size: NA
cdr3_length: 14
v_call: TRBV10-3

cdr3_aa: CASAGPAYEQYF
cdr3_nt: TGTGCCAGCGCGGGCCCGGCCTACGAGCAGTACTTC
d_call: NA
j_call: TRBJ2-7
clone_size: NA
cdr3_length: 12
v_call: TRBV27

cdr3_aa: CASRSGGALETQYF
cdr3_nt: TGTGCCAGCAGGAGCGGGGGGGCCTTGGAGACCCAGTACTTC
d_call: TRBD2
j_call: TRBJ2-5
clone_size: NA
cdr3_length: 14
v_call: TRBV27

cdr3_aa: CASSLGGGTDTQYF
cdr3_nt: TGTGCCAGCAGCTTAGGGGGGGGCACAGATACGCAGTATTTT
d_call: NA
j_call: TRBJ2-3
clone_size: NA
cdr3_length: 14
v_call: TRBV5-8

cdr3_aa: CASSLVSGYEAFF
cdr3_nt: TGCGCCAGCAGCTTGGTGTCAGGGTACGAAGCTTTCTTT
d_call: NA
j_call: TRBJ1-1
clone_size: NA
cdr3_length: 13
v_call: TRBV5-1

cdr3_aa: CATRFGTGELFF
cdr3_nt: TGTGCCACCCGTTTCGGGACCGGGGAGCTGTTTTTT
d_call: NA
j_call: TRBJ2-2
clone_size: NA
cdr3_length: 12
v_call: TRBV10-3

cdr3_aa: CASSLAVETGELFF
cdr3_nt: TGTGCCAGCAGCTTAGCGGTCGAGACCGGGGAGCTGTTTTTT
d_call: NA
j_call: TRBJ2-2
clone_size: few
cdr3_length: 14
v_call: TRBV7-9

cdr3_aa: CRAVEGGEQFF
cdr3_nt: TGCAGAGCAGTCGAAGGGGGGGAGCAGTTTTTT
d_call: NA
j_call: TRBJ1-4
clone_size: NA
cdr3_length: 11
v_call: TRBV20-1

cdr3_aa: CASSLSEAFF
cdr3_nt: TGTGCCAGCAGTTTGTCAGAAGCTTTCTTT
d_call: NA
j_call: TRBJ1-1
clone_size: NA
cdr3_length: 10
v_call: TRBV5-8

cdr3_aa: CASSEIGLAGDSDTQYF
cdr3_nt: TGTGCCAGCAGTGAAATCGGACTAGCGGGGGATTCAGATACGCAGTATTTT
d_call: TRBD2
j_call: TRBJ2-3
clone_size: few
cdr3_length: 17
v_call: TRBV28

cdr3_aa: CASSPQGNYGYTF
cdr3_nt: TGTGCCAGCAGCCCTCAGGGGAACTATGGCTACACCTTC
d_call: NA
j_call: TRBJ1-2
clone_size: NA
cdr3_length: 13
v_call: TRBV5-4

cdr3_aa: CASSEITGGPTDTQYF
cdr3_nt: TGTGCCAGCAGTGAAATTACGGGGGGGCCAACAGATACGCAGTATTTT
d_call: TRBD2
j_call: TRBJ2-3
clone_size: NA
cdr3_length: 16
v_call: TRBV6-1

cdr3_aa: CASRDPGLAGGNYEQYF
cdr3_nt: TGTGCCAGCAGAGATCCGGGACTAGCGGGGGGTAACTACGAGCAGTACTTC
d_call: TRBD2
j_call: TRBJ2-7
clone_size: NA
cdr3_length: 17
v_call: TRBV2

cdr3_aa: CASSYGTGEHSPLHF
cdr3_nt: TGTGCCAGCAGTTACGGGACAGGGGAACATTCACCCCTCCACTTT
d_call: TRBD1
j_call: TRBJ1-6
clone_size: few
cdr3_length: 15
v_call: TRBV6-5

cdr3_aa: CASTSNYEQYF
cdr3_nt: TGCGCCAGCACCAGTAACTACGAGCAGTACTTC
d_call: NA
j_call: TRBJ2-7
clone_size: NA
cdr3_length: 11
v_call: TRBV5-1

cdr3_aa: CASSAGLNYGYTF
cdr3_nt: TGTGCCAGCAGTGCGGGTCTTAACTATGGCTACACCTTC
d_call: NA
j_call: TRBJ1-2
clone_size: few
cdr3_length: 13
v_call: TRBV2

cdr3_aa: CASSWDFLSYNEQFF
cdr3_nt: TGTGCCAGCAGCTGGGACTTCCTCTCCTACAATGAGCAGTTCTTC
d_call: NA
j_call: TRBJ2-1
clone_size: NA
cdr3_length: 15
v_call: TRBV7-9

cdr3_aa: CASSRLSSGNTIYF
cdr3_nt: TGTGCCAGCAGCCGACTCTCCTCTGGAAACACCATATATTTT
d_call: NA
j_call: TRBJ1-3
clone_size: NA
cdr3_length: 14
v_call: TRBV13

cdr3_aa: CASSRQANTGELFF
cdr3_nt: TGTGCCAGTAGTAGACAGGCGAACACCGGGGAGCTGTTTTTT
d_call: NA
j_call: TRBJ2-2
clone_size: NA
cdr3_length: 14
v_call: TRBV19

cdr3_aa: CASSSGENRDPHVGTF
cdr3_nt: TGTGCCAGCAGCTCCGGCGAAAACAGGGACCCTCACGTTGGCACCTTC
d_call: NA
j_call: TRBJ1-2
clone_size: NA
cdr3_length: 16
v_call: TRBV13

cdr3_aa: CASSWGTAYEQYF
cdr3_nt: TGTGCCAGCAGCTGGGGCACCGCCTACGAGCAGTACTTC
d_call: NA
j_call: TRBJ2-7
clone_size: NA
cdr3_length: 13
v_call: TRBV5-4

cdr3_aa: CASSQDMSSYEQYF
cdr3_nt: TGTGCCAGTAGTCAGGACATGAGCTCCTACGAGCAGTACTTC
d_call: NA
j_call: TRBJ2-7
clone_size: few
cdr3_length: 14
v_call: TRBV19

cdr3_aa: CASSLISGGTAGANVLTF
cdr3_nt: TGCGCCAGCAGCTTAATAAGCGGGGGGACAGCTGGGGCCAACGTCCTGACTTTC
d_call: TRBD2
j_call: TRBJ2-6
clone_size: few
cdr3_length: 18
v_call: TRBV5-1

cdr3_aa: CASSPGLAETQYF
cdr3_nt: TGCGCCAGCAGCCCGGGACTAGCGGAGACCCAGTACTTC
d_call: TRBD2
j_call: TRBJ2-5
clone_size: NA
cdr3_length: 13
v_call: TRBV5-1

cdr3_aa: CASSPTPGPRGDYEQYF
cdr3_nt: TGTGCCAGCTCGCCTACCCCGGGGCCACGGGGGGACTACGAGCAGTACTTC
d_call: TRBD2
j_call: TRBJ2-7
clone_size: NA
cdr3_length: 17
v_call: TRBV18

cdr3_aa: CSVAGTEMNTEAFF
cdr3_nt: TGCAGCGTTGCCGGGACAGAAATGAACACTGAAGCTTTCTTT
d_call: TRBD1
j_call: TRBJ1-1
clone_size: few
cdr3_length: 14
v_call: TRBV29-1

cdr3_aa: CSVVPRFQETQYF
cdr3_nt: TGCAGCGTTGTCCCACGGTTCCAAGAGACCCAGTACTTC
d_call: NA
j_call: TRBJ2-5
clone_size: NA
cdr3_length: 13
v_call: TRBV29-1

cdr3_aa: CASSQGLMNTEAFF
cdr3_nt: TGCGCCAGCAGCCAGGGGCTGATGAACACTGAAGCTTTCTTT
d_call: NA
j_call: TRBJ1-1
clone_size: NA
cdr3_length: 14
v_call: TRBV4-1

cdr3_aa: CASSVNRNMNTEAFF
cdr3_nt: TGTGCCAGCAGCGTAAACAGAAACATGAACACTGAAGCTTTCTTT
d_call: NA
j_call: TRBJ1-1
clone_size: NA
cdr3_length: 15
v_call: TRBV5-4

cdr3_aa: CASSDSRIGGEQFF
cdr3_nt: TGTGCCAGCAGTGACTCGAGGATAGGGGGAGAGCAGTTCTTC
d_call: NA
j_call: TRBJ2-1
clone_size: NA
cdr3_length: 14
v_call: TRBV6-4

cdr3_aa: CASSIGPGQGSDTQYF
cdr3_nt: TGTGCCAGCAGCATAGGACCGGGACAGGGTTCAGATACGCAGTATTTT
d_call: TRBD1
j_call: TRBJ2-3
clone_size: NA
cdr3_length: 16
v_call: TRBV9

cdr3_aa: CASSLGTGEQSPPHF
cdr3_nt: TGCGCCAGCAGCTTGGGTACAGGGGAACAGTCACCCCCCCACTTT
d_call: TRBD1
j_call: TRBJ1-6
clone_size: NA
cdr3_length: 15
v_call: TRBV5-1

cdr3_aa: CASSSGLAGDNEQFF
cdr3_nt: TGTGCCAGCAGCTCGGGACTAGCGGGGGACAATGAGCAGTTCTTC
d_call: TRBD2
j_call: TRBJ2-1
clone_size: NA
cdr3_length: 15
v_call: TRBV5-4

cdr3_aa: CASSLVLAGAYNEQFF
cdr3_nt: TGCGCCAGCAGCTTGGTCCTAGCGGGGGCCTACAATGAGCAGTTCTTC
d_call: TRBD2
j_call: TRBJ2-1
clone_size: NA
cdr3_length: 16
v_call: TRBV5-1

cdr3_aa: CASSPFNSYNEQFF
cdr3_nt: TGTGCCAGCAGCCCCTTTAACTCCTACAATGAGCAGTTCTTC
d_call: NA
j_call: TRBJ2-1
clone_size: NA
cdr3_length: 14
v_call: TRBV9

cdr3_aa: CASRWTGGNNEQFF
cdr3_nt: TGCGCCAGCAGATGGACAGGGGGCAACAATGAGCAGTTCTTC
d_call: TRBD1
j_call: TRBJ2-1
clone_size: few
cdr3_length: 14
v_call: TRBV5-1

cdr3_aa: CASSLVVTGPGYTF
cdr3_nt: TGTGCCAGCAGCTTAGTAGTGACAGGGCCTGGCTACACCTTC
d_call: TRBD1
j_call: TRBJ1-2
clone_size: NA
cdr3_length: 14
v_call: TRBV13

cdr3_aa: CASKWAGVFYGYTF
cdr3_nt: TGTGCCAGTAAATGGGCAGGGGTCTTCTATGGCTACACCTTC
d_call: NA
j_call: TRBJ1-2
clone_size: few
cdr3_length: 14
v_call: TRBV19

cdr3_aa: CASSQQTGEEGYTF
cdr3_nt: TGCGCCAGCAGCCAACAAACAGGGGAGGAGGGCTACACCTTC
d_call: TRBD1
j_call: TRBJ1-2
clone_size: NA
cdr3_length: 14
v_call: TRBV4-1

cdr3_aa: CASSLGDSYGYTF
cdr3_nt: TGTGCCAGCAGCTTAGGTGACAGCTATGGCTACACCTTC
d_call: NA
j_call: TRBJ1-2
clone_size: NA
cdr3_length: 13
v_call: TRBV7-3

cdr3_aa: CASSLASSDTQYF
cdr3_nt: TGCGCCAGCAGCTTGGCTAGCTCAGATACGCAGTATTTT
d_call: NA
j_call: TRBJ2-3
clone_size: NA
cdr3_length: 13
v_call: TRBV5-1

cdr3_aa: CASPAGLPLSGANVLTF
cdr3_nt: TGTGCCAGCCCCGCGGGCCTCCCTCTCTCTGGGGCCAACGTCCTGACTTTC
d_call: NA
j_call: TRBJ2-6
clone_size: once
cdr3_length: 17
v_call: TRBV2

cdr3_aa: CASGTMRTSVNEQFF
cdr3_nt: TGTGCTAGTGGTACCATGAGGACTAGTGTAAATGAGCAGTTCTTC
d_call: TRBD2
j_call: TRBJ2-1
clone_size: once
cdr3_length: 15
v_call: TRBV12-5

cdr3_aa: CASSVATGGHTGELFF
cdr3_nt: TGTGCCAGCAGCGTAGCTACAGGGGGCCACACCGGGGAGCTGTTTTTT
d_call: TRBD1
j_call: TRBJ2-2
clone_size: NA
cdr3_length: 16
v_call: TRBV9

cdr3_aa: CASSFLSGGPGETQYF
cdr3_nt: TGTGCCAGCAGCTTCCTTTCGGGGGGGCCCGGAGAGACCCAGTACTTC
d_call: TRBD2
j_call: TRBJ2-5
clone_size: NA
cdr3_length: 16
v_call: TRBV7-9

cdr3_aa: CASSDMASYEQYF
cdr3_nt: TGCGCCAGCAGTGATATGGCCTCCTACGAGCAGTACTTC
d_call: NA
j_call: TRBJ2-7
clone_size: NA
cdr3_length: 13
v_call: TRBV10-2

cdr3_aa: CSVVGGLSTDTQYF
cdr3_nt: TGCAGCGTTGTAGGGGGCCTTAGCACAGATACGCAGTATTTT
d_call: TRBD1
j_call: TRBJ2-3
clone_size: NA
cdr3_length: 14
v_call: TRBV29-1

cdr3_aa: CASSASGDTEAFF
cdr3_nt: TGTGCCAGCTCAGCGTCAGGGGACACTGAAGCTTTCTTT
d_call: NA
j_call: TRBJ1-1
clone_size: few
cdr3_length: 13
v_call: TRBV18

cdr3_aa: CASSLEGGSNQPQHF
cdr3_nt: TGTGCCAGCAGTTTAGAGGGAGGGAGCAATCAGCCCCAGCATTTT
d_call: NA
j_call: TRBJ1-5
clone_size: NA
cdr3_length: 15
v_call: TRBV28

cdr3_aa: CASSSGVRYNEQFF
cdr3_nt: TGCGCCAGCAGCTCCGGGGTGAGGTACAATGAGCAGTTCTTC
d_call: NA
j_call: TRBJ2-1
clone_size: once
cdr3_length: 14
v_call: TRBV5-1

cdr3_aa: CASSRGASYEQYF
cdr3_nt: TGTGCCAGCAGCCGGGGGGCCTCCTACGAGCAGTACTTC
d_call: NA
j_call: TRBJ2-7
clone_size: NA
cdr3_length: 13
v_call: TRBV7-2

cdr3_aa: CASSIGMASEAFF
cdr3_nt: TGTGCCAGTAGTATAGGGATGGCTAGTGAAGCTTTCTTT
d_call: NA
j_call: TRBJ1-1
clone_size: NA
cdr3_length: 13
v_call: TRBV19

cdr3_aa: CASSPGTSDEQYF
cdr3_nt: TGTGCCAGCAGCCCCGGGACTAGCGACGAGCAGTACTTC
d_call: TRBD2
j_call: TRBJ2-7
clone_size: few
cdr3_length: 13
v_call: TRBV5-4

cdr3_aa: CASSEYGAGENQETQYF
cdr3_nt: TGTGCCAGCAGTGAATATGGCGCGGGGGAAAACCAAGAGACCCAGTACTTC
d_call: TRBD2
j_call: TRBJ2-5
clone_size: few
cdr3_length: 17
v_call: TRBV2

cdr3_aa: CASSQSTGKAF
cdr3_nt: TGTGCCAGCAGCCAATCGACAGGGAAGGCCTTC
d_call: TRBD1
j_call: TRBJ1-2
clone_size: NA
cdr3_length: 11
v_call: TRBV16

cdr3_aa: CASSYLDRGLNTEAFF
cdr3_nt: TGTGCCAGCAGCTATCTGGACAGGGGGCTTAACACTGAAGCTTTCTTT
d_call: TRBD1
j_call: TRBJ1-1
clone_size: NA
cdr3_length: 16
v_call: TRBV5-6

cdr3_aa: CAGNRRNTEAFF
cdr3_nt: TGTGCCGGCAACAGGAGAAACACTGAAGCTTTCTTT
d_call: NA
j_call: TRBJ1-1
clone_size: NA
cdr3_length: 12
v_call: TRBV30

cdr3_aa: CASSEQGTNTEAFF
cdr3_nt: TGTGCCAGCAGTGAGCAGGGTACGAACACTGAAGCTTTCTTT
d_call: NA
j_call: TRBJ1-1
clone_size: NA
cdr3_length: 14
v_call: TRBV6-5

cdr3_aa: CATTSNRDNTEAFF
cdr3_nt: TGTGCCACTACTTCCAACCGGGATAACACTGAAGCTTTCTTT
d_call: NA
j_call: TRBJ1-1
clone_size: NA
cdr3_length: 14
v_call: TRBV25-1

cdr3_aa: CASSDFQGPELFF
cdr3_nt: TGTGCCAGCAGCGATTTTCAGGGCCCGGAGCTGTTTTTT
d_call: NA
j_call: TRBJ2-2
clone_size: NA
cdr3_length: 13
v_call: TRBV9